These 29 T cell receptor beta chains share one sample of origin, sequenced in a study of blood T cells in healthy people across ages. It was with a sample-barcoded 5' primer and a J-beta primer mix that a second PCR of roughly 7 to 12 cycles was run. TCRdb called the 5' RACE reads again in MiXCR, with one record for every CDR3 protein. The sample yields 800,000 or so distinct CDR3 sequences, approximately 25% seen once. These data also featured in a second study, about T cells of mothers and their children.

What was sequenced was blood. These receptor sequences come from a boy younger than 18 in good health.

V is TRBV5-1 and J is TRBJ1-1; D remains ambiguous. The CDR3 totals 13 residues. Trimming shortened V by 0 bases and J by 5 bases, and 8 bases separated the two germline ends. Germline lookup yields CDR1 SGHRS and CDR2 YFSETQ. The CDR3 sequence is CASSLDSETEAFF. For the CDR3, the DNA is TGCGCCAGCAGCTTGGATTCGGAAACTGAAGCTTTCTTT.

V and J are TRBV7-2 and TRBJ2-6, with unresolved D. The CDR3 contains 13 residues. Per germline, CDR1 SGHTA and CDR2 FQGNSA. Trimming removed 5 bases from V and 3 bases from J, with 5 bases in between. For the CDR3, the DNA is TGTGCCAGCAGCCTCATTGGGGCCAACGTCCTGACTTTC. The encoded protein is CASSLIGANVLTF.

This clonotype occurred a few times. The chain is built from TRBV15 and TRBJ2-5; D remains unclear. Germline V gives CDR1 LNHNV, CDR2 YYDKDF (reference sequence). V lost 1 base and J lost 5, with 11 bases in between. CDR3 size: 14 residues. This chain's CDR3 is CATSRAPGAETQYF. The CDR3 DNA follows: TGTGCCACCAGCAGAGCCCCTGGCGCGGAGACCCAGTACTTC.

V is TRBV7-9 and J is TRBJ1-2; 10 bases are shared with TRBD1. Germline V gene sequence: CDR1 SEHNR, CDR2 FQNEAQ (reference sequence). With V trimmed by 5 bases and J by 8 bases, 8 bases remained unmatched. The CDR3 has 14 amino acids. The CDR3 region has the DNA TGTGCCAGCAGCCCTAGACAGGGGGCGAACGGCTACACCTTC. Translation gives CASSPRQGANGYTF.

This clonotype showed up just a few times. Germline is not matched at one junction end, which may reflect a read error. The chain links TRBV7-6 to TRBJ2-5, with 8 nucleotides matching TRBD2. The end of the DNA aligns better with TRBJ2-1, so the J call may be wrong. The CDR3 length is 14 residues. From germline, CDR1 is SGHVS and CDR2 FNYEAQ. The CDR3 region is CAGSYGGVGNEQFF. CDR3 in DNA: TGTGCCGGCAGCTACGGGGGGGTGGGCAATGAGCAGTTCTTC.

The sample holds a few counts of this clonotype. The CDR3 DNA reads TGTGCCAGCTCAGCCTCAGGTCGAGAGCAGTACTTC. This codes for CASSASGREQYF. The V gene is TRBV18, the J gene TRBJ2-7; the D is unclear. The CDR3 covers 12 residues. With 5 bases removed from V and 7 bases from J, the gap between germline ends came to 12 bases. Germline V gene lookup returns CDR1 KGHSH and CDR2 LQKENI.

V and J are TRBV6-1 and TRBJ2-3; weak D call: TRBD2 (5 bases). This CDR3 comprises 16 residues. The germline gives CDR1 MNHNS, CDR2 SASEGT. The V end lost 6 bases, the J end lost 0 bases, and 16 bases lay between the germline ends. CDR3 in amino acids: CASSPNAPGSTDTQYF. The DNA for the CDR3 is TGTGCCAGCAGCCCCAACGCACCGGGAAGCACAGATACGCAGTATTTT.

This clonotype has more than one count but fewer than ten. The chain combines TRBV7-2 with TRBJ2-5; 8 bases agree with TRBD2. Germline CDR1 is SGHTA and CDR2 is FQGNSA. The CDR3 sequence is 12 residues long. V dropped 6 bases and J dropped 11; count of bases not matched to a gene: 8. The CDR3 nucleotides are TGTGCCAGCAGGGGAGCGGGGGTAGAGCAGTACTTC. Translation gives CASRGAGVEQYF.

The V gene is TRBV5-1, the J gene TRBJ1-5; 9 bases align to TRBD1. The CDR3 is 16 residues long. J was trimmed by 3 bases and V by 0 bases; bases with no gene match: 4. The germline V gene has CDR1 SGHRS and CDR2 YFSETQ. The CDR3 DNA is TGCGCCAGCAGCTTGGTGGGACAGGGACTCAATCAGCCCCAGCATTTT. It specifies CASSLVGQGLNQPQHF.

V usage is TRBV6-2 or TRBV6-3 and J usage is TRBJ2-1; D may match TRBD1 or TRBD2 (5 bases each). The germline CDR1 and CDR2 sequences are MNHEY and SVGEGT. The CDR3 runs to 16 residues. Trimming took off 5 bases at V and 5 bases at J, with 19 bases between the two ends. The CDR3 protein is CASSTWGGRRNNEQFF. The DNA of the CDR3 is TGTGCCAGCAGTACATGGGGCGGGCGGCGCAACAATGAGCAGTTCTTC.

This chain uses TRBV7-3 with TRBJ2-1; 11 bases fit TRBD1. Trimming removed 2 bases from V and 7 bases from J; junction bases left unmatched: 4. Germline V lookup: CDR1 SGHTA, CDR2 FQGTGA. The CDR3 covers 15 residues. CDR3 coding DNA: TGTGCCAGCAGCTTAGGACAGGGGGCGACTAATGAGCAGTTCTTC. Translating gives CASSLGQGATNEQFF.

The chain links TRBV7-9 to TRBJ2-5; 11 positions match TRBD2. Germline CDR1 is SEHNR and CDR2 is FQNEAQ (reference sequence). This CDR3 is built from 17 residues. J was trimmed by 1 base and V by 5 bases; bases with no gene match: 9. The CDR3 region is CASSQTSGNPSQETQYF. In DNA, the CDR3 is TGTGCCAGCAGCCAGACTAGCGGGAACCCATCCCAAGAGACCCAGTACTTC.

In its sample, this clonotype was seen a few times. This chain connects TRBV6-2 or TRBV6-3 to TRBJ1-1; unclear D gene. Deletions cut 2 bases from V and 1 base from J, with 11 bases between. The CDR3 spans 15 residues. Germline V CDR1 and CDR2: MNHEY, SVGEGT. The CDR3 DNA sequence: TGTGCCAGCAGTTACGCGGGGATTCGGAACACTGAAGCTTTCTTT. Translated, it gives CASSYAGIRNTEAFF.

This clonotype occurred a few times. The J gene is TRBJ2-1, the V gene TRBV5-4, with TRBD1 matching 7 bases. V lost 0 bases, J lost 3 bases, and 3 bases stayed unmatched. This CDR3 contains 15 residues. CDR1 is SGHNT, CDR2 YYREEE, per germline (reference sequence). The CDR3 loop is CASSLAGQHYNEQFF. The CDR3 bases are TGTGCCAGCAGCTTGGCGGGACAGCACTACAATGAGCAGTTCTTC.

The chain couples TRBV7-6 to TRBJ1-5, with a possible D match to TRBD1 (6 bases). This CDR3 region has 15 residues. Trimming took 0 bases from V and 6 from J, leaving 12 bases between them. Germline-derived CDR1 and CDR2 are SGHVS and FNYEAQ. CDR3 nucleotides: TGTGCCAGCAGCTTAGCGGGCAGGGGTGGTCAGCCCCAGCATTTT. Its translation is CASSLAGRGGQPQHF.

The chain has TRBV12-3 or TRBV12-4 and TRBJ1-2; a weak D match, TRBD1 (6 bases). The CDR3 is 14 amino acids. V lost 3 bases to trimming and J lost 4 bases, with 12 bases between them. CDR3 DNA sequence: TGTGCCAGCAGTTTCACAGGGTGGTCCTATGGCTACACCTTC. Residues: CASSFTGWSYGYTF.

V gene TRBV20-1 combines with J gene TRBJ2-7; perhaps TRBD2 as D (5 bases). CDR1 DFQATT and CDR2 SNEGSKA come from the germline V gene (reference sequence). The CDR3 spans 14 residues. Between the trimmed V and J ends, which lost 0 bases and 2 bases, there was a span of 11 bases. Here the CDR3 reads CSARDPGIAYEQYF. The CDR3 DNA is TGCAGTGCTAGAGATCCCGGGATCGCCTACGAGCAGTACTTC.

The CDR3 loop is CASSFRRLAGEGTQYF. The CDR3 region has the DNA TGTGCCAGCAGTTTTCGGCGGCTAGCGGGAGAAGGGACCCAGTACTTC. V and J are TRBV28 and TRBJ2-5, with 10 bases fitting TRBD2. Germline CDR1 is MDHEN and CDR2 is SYDVKM. V lost 3 bases to trimming and J lost 7 bases; unmatched junction nucleotides: 11. The CDR3 spans 16 residues.

This clonotype was observed a handful of times. The chain links TRBV20-1 to TRBJ2-3; 8 nucleotides match TRBD2. This CDR3 region has 16 residues. CDR1 and CDR2 (germline): DFQATT, SNEGSKA (reference sequence). V shed 3 bases and J 5 bases; nucleotides not matched to a gene: 13. The CDR3 DNA reads as TGCAGTGCTAGGGGTATGAGTAGCGGGATGGTAGATACGCAGTATTTT. Translation: CSARGMSSGMVDTQYF.

V and J are TRBV27 and TRBJ2-4; TRBD2 agrees at 10 bases. Losses at the gene ends were 4 bases for V and 4 bases for J; bases not matched to a gene: 4. This CDR3 comprises 15 residues. The germline V gene encodes CDR1 MNHEY and CDR2 SMNVEV (reference sequence). CDR3 sequence: CASSSTGLAKNIQYF. The DNA of the CDR3 is TGTGCCAGCAGTTCCACGGGACTAGCGAAAAACATTCAGTACTTC.

In this sample, this clonotype turned up a few times. The chain has TRBV10-3 and TRBJ1-1; no clear D. The germline V and J ends were trimmed by 6 bases and 3 bases, with 11 bases remaining between them. The CDR3 sequence is 13 residues long. CDR1 ENHRY and CDR2 SYGVKD come from the germline V gene. CDR3 protein: CAISYSMDTEAFF. For the CDR3, the DNA is TGTGCCATCAGCTACAGCATGGACACTGAAGCTTTCTTT.

This sequence joins TRBV7-9 and TRBJ1-4; D may be TRBD1 (5 bases). Trimming removed 5 bases at V and 4 bases at J, with 14 bases between. Germline assignment: CDR1 SEHNR and CDR2 FQNEAQ (reference sequence). The CDR3 extends over 15 amino acids. CDR3 sequence (DNA): TGTGCCAGCAGCCCCGGGACCGAGCTTAATGAAAAACTGTTTTTT. As protein: CASSPGTELNEKLFF.

This clonotype has a handful of counts. V gene TRBV6-5 combines with J gene TRBJ1-5; D unclear. This CDR3 has 14 amino acids. CDR1 and CDR2 (germline): MNHEY, SVGAGI. Trimming stripped 2 bases from V and 3 bases from J, with 8 bases between. CDR3 amino acids: CASSYRTDNQPQHF. CDR3 in DNA: TGTGCCAGCAGTTACCGAACTGACAATCAGCCCCAGCATTTT.

The chain recombines TRBV12-3 or TRBV12-4 with TRBJ2-3, with a weak D call TRBD2 (7 bases). This CDR3 has 17 amino acids. The germline V and J ends were trimmed by 1 base and 6 bases, with 20 bases remaining between them. CDR3 nucleotide sequence: TGTGCCAGCAGTTTAGTAGGGGGGGCTTATATGGGGGATACGCAGTATTTT. It is translated as CASSLVGGAYMGDTQYF.

This clonotype was seen just once. The chain couples TRBV11-2 to TRBJ1-2; 7 bases match TRBD1. CDR3 length: 14 amino acids. V dropped 4 bases and J dropped 3; count of bases not matched to a gene: 5. The V gene's germline CDR1 is SGHAT and CDR2 FQNNGV. CDR3 residues: CASSSDRVDYGYTF. CDR3 bases: TGTGCCAGCAGCTCAGACAGGGTTGACTATGGCTACACCTTC.

About this clonotype itself: Compared with germline, one end of the junction differs, possibly owing to a read error. The chain couples TRBV7-3 to TRBJ2-5; D ambiguous. TRBJ2-1 matches the DNA end more closely, so the J call is doubtful. The CDR3 spans 15 residues. From germline, CDR1 is SGHTA and CDR2 FQGTGA. The CDR3 loop is CAGSLGPRQYNEQFF. The CDR3, as DNA: TGTGCCGGCAGCTTAGGTCCCAGGCAGTACAATGAGCAGTTCTTC.

The gene calls are TRBV14 and TRBJ2-3; D call uncertain. Germline V gene sequence: CDR1 SGHDN, CDR2 FVKESK. There are 16 residues in the CDR3. Trimming took 0 bases from V and 5 from J, leaving 15 bases between them. Here the CDR3 DNA reads TGTGCCAGCAGCCAAGAGGCGCCACCTGAGGTAGATACGCAGTATTTT. Amino acid sequence: CASSQEAPPEVDTQYF.

The chain employs TRBV20-1 and TRBJ2-5; possible D gene TRBD1, 6 bases. The V end lost 0 bases, the J end lost 1 base, and 9 bases lay between the germline ends. The germline gives CDR1 DFQATT, CDR2 SNEGSKA (reference sequence). CDR3 length: 14 residues. DNA for the CDR3: TGCAGTGCTAGAGATGAACAGGGCCAAGAGACCCAGTACTTC. As protein: CSARDEQGQETQYF.

J is TRBJ2-7 and V is TRBV11-2; D gene uncertain. The CDR3 extends over 14 amino acids. Germline lookup yields CDR1 SGHAT and CDR2 FQNNGV. V dropped 0 bases and J dropped 1 base, with 7 bases sitting between them. This chain's CDR3 is CASSLDLGSYEQYF. The CDR3 DNA sequence: TGTGCCAGCAGCTTAGATCTGGGGTCCTACGAGCAGTACTTC. The full variable domain, its missing parts supplied by reference TRBV11-2 and TRBJ2-7, is EAGVAQSPRYKIIEKRQSVAFWCNPISGHATLYWYQQILGQGPKLLIQFQNNGVVDDSQLPKDRFSAERLKGVDSTLKIQPAKLEDSAVYLCASSLDLGSYEQYFGPGTRLTVT.